The T cell receptor (beta chain) under discussion was sequenced for a study of siplizumab effects on memory and regulatory T cells. The study's findings and limits: No assignable naive or memory phenotype existed for roughly 80-97% of proliferating CD4+ or CD8+ clones.

In regard to this clone: Its antigen is undetermined.

Libraries were prepared by immunoSEQ multiplex PCR; TCRdb keeps only in-frame clonotypes and omits some of them. The sample records approximately 100,000 clones, 90% to 95% being singletons. Germline CDR1 is WSHSY and CDR2 is SAAADI. The J segment lost 2 bases and the V segment lost 5 bases, leaving 21 bases of the junction unmatched. This CDR3 spans 21 amino acids. This chain links TRBV10-2 with TRBJ2-7; 13 positions match TRBD2. The TCR comes from a human donor in good health. The sample consisted of Tregs sorted from blood. The CDR3 protein is CASSMTSGRMPGATPTYEQYF. CDR3 DNA: TGCGCCAGCAGTATGACTAGCGGGAGGATGCCCGGAGCTACCCCGACCTACGAGCAGTACTTC.